This T cell receptor (beta chain) was observed in a study of shared clonotypes between healthy human individuals. As to this clone: Its antigen remains unknown.

Study-level points and caveats: Clonotype sharing among donors, it was expected, would be affected by sequencing depth.

Measured with immunoSEQ multiplex PCR; TCRdb has only the in-frame clones, and not every one. The sample carries over 95,000 clones, about 67% recorded once. V was shortened by 2 bases and J by 0 bases, with 11 bases between the two germline ends. Germline V gene sequence: CDR1 SNHLY, CDR2 FYNNEI. This CDR3 is 15 amino acids long. The rearrangement links TRBV2 to TRBJ2-7, with no clear D. Sequencing was carried out using memory CD8+ T cells sorted from blood. The subset here: CD45RO+ cells pooled with CCR7-negative TemRA cells. The sequence derives from a woman in her 30s in good health. The CDR3 sequence is CASSERSYSSYEQYF. CDR3 bases: TGTGCCAGCAGTGAAAGGTCGTACAGCTCCTACGAGCAGTACTTC.